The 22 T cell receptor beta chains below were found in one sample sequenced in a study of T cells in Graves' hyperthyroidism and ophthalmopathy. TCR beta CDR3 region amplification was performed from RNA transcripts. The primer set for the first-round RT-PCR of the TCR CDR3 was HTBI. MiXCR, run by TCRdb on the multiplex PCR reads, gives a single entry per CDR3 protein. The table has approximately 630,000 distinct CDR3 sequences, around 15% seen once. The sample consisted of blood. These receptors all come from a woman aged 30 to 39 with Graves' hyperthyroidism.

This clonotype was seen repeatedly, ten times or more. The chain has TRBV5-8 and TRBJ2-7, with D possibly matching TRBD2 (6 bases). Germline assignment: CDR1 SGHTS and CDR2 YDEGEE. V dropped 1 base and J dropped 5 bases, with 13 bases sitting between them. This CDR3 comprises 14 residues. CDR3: CASSLRGGGNEQYF. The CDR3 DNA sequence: TGTGCCAGCAGCTTGAGGGGAGGCGGAAACGAGCAGTACTTC.

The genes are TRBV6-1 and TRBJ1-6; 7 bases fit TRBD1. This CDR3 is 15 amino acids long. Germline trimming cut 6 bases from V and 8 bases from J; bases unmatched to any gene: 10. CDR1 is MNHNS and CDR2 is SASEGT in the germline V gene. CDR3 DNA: TGTGCCAGCAGCCCAGACCGGGACAGCGATTCACCCCTCCACTTT. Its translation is CASSPDRDSDSPLHF.

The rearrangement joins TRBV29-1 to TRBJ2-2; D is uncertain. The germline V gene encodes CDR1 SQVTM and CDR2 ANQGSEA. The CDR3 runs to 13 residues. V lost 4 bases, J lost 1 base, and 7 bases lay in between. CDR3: CSVVGVNTGELFF. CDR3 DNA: TGCAGCGTTGTCGGCGTGAACACCGGGGAGCTGTTTTTT.

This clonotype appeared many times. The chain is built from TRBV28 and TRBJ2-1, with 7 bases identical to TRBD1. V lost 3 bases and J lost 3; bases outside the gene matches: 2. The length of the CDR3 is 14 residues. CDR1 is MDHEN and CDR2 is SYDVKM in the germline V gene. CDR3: CASSLGTDYNEQFF. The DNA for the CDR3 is TGTGCCAGCAGTTTGGGGACAGACTACAATGAGCAGTTCTTC.

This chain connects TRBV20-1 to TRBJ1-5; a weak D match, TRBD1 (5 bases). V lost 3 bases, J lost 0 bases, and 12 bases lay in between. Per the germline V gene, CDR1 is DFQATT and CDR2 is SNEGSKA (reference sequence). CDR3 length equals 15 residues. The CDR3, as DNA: TGCAGTGCTAGGGGAGACAGCCATAGCAATCAGCCCCAGCATTTT. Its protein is CSARGDSHSNQPQHF.

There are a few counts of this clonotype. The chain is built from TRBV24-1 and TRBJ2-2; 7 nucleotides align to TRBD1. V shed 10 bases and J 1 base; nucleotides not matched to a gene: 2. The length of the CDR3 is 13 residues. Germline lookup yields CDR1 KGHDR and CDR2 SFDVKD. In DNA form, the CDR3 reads TGTGCCACGCGGACAGGGAACACCGGGGAGCTGTTTTTT. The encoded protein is CATRTGNTGELFF.

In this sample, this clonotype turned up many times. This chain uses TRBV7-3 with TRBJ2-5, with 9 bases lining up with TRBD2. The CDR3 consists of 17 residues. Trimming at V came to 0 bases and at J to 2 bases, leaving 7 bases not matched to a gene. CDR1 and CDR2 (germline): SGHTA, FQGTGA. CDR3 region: CASSLTSLAGTQETQYF. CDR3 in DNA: TGTGCCAGCAGCTTAACGTCGCTAGCGGGGACGCAAGAGACCCAGTACTTC.

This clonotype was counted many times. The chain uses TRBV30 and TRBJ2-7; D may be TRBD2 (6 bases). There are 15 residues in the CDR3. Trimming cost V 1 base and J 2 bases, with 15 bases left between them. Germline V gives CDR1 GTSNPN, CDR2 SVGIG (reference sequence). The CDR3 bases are TGTGCCTGGAGTGAGTGGGACTCCCAGGCCTACGAGCAGTACTTC. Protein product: CAWSEWDSQAYEQYF.

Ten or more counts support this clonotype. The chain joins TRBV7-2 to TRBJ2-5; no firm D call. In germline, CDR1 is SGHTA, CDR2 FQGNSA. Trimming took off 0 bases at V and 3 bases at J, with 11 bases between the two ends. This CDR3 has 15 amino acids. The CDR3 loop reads CASSLALGIEETQYF. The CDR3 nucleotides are TGTGCCAGCAGCTTAGCGTTGGGCATCGAAGAGACCCAGTACTTC.

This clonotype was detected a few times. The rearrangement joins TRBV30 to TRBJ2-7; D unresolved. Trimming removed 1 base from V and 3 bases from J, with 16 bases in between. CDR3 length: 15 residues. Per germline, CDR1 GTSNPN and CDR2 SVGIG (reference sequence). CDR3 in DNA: TGTGCCTGGAGTGGGGTCGGCCCCCAGCTCTACGAGCAGTACTTC. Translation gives CAWSGVGPQLYEQYF.

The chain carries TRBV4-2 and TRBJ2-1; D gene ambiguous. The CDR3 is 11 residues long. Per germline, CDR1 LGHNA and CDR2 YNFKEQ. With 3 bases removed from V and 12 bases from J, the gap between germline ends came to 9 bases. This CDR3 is CASSQGSPQFF. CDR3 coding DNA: TGTGCCAGCAGCCAGGGCAGCCCGCAGTTCTTC.

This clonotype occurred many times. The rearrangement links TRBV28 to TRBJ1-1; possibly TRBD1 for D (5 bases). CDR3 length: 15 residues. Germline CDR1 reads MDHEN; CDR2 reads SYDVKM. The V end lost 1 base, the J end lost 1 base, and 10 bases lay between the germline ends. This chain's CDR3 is CASSLYQGSNTEAFF. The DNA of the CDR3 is TGTGCCAGCAGTTTATACCAGGGATCGAACACTGAAGCTTTCTTT.

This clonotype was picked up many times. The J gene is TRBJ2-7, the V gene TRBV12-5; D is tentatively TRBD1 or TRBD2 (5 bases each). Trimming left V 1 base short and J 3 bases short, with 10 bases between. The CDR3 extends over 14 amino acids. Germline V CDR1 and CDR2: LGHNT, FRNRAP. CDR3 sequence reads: CASGLGDANYEQYF. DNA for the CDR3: TGTGCTAGTGGTTTGGGGGACGCAAACTACGAGCAGTACTTC.

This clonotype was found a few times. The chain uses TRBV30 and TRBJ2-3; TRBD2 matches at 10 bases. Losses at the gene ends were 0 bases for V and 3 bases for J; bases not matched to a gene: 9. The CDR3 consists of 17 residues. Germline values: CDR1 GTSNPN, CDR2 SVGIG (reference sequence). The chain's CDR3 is CAWSVGLASGRTDTQYF. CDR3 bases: TGTGCCTGGAGTGTAGGATTGGCTAGCGGGAGAACAGATACGCAGTATTTT.

The CDR3 loop is CASSLATGDEQFF. In nucleotides, the CDR3 is TGTGCCAGCAGCTTGGCAACGGGGGATGAGCAGTTCTTC. V and J are TRBV5-6 and TRBJ2-1; weak D call: TRBD2 (6 bases). The germline V gene encodes CDR1 SGHDT and CDR2 YYEEEE. The CDR3 length is 13 residues. Trimming cost V 0 bases and J 8 bases, with 9 bases left between them. Drawing the rest from reference TRBV5-6 and TRBJ2-1, the complete variable domain is DAGVTQSPTHLIKTRGQQVTLRCSPKSGHDTVSWYQQALGQGPQFIFQYYEEEERQRGNFPDRFSGHQFPNYSSELNVNALLLGDSALYLCASSLATGDEQFFGPGTRLTVL.

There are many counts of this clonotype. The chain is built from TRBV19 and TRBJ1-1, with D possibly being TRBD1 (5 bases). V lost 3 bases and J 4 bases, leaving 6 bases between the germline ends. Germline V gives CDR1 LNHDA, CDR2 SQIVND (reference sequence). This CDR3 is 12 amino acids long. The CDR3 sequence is CASSIQGTEAFF. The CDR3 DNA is TGTGCCAGTAGTATCCAGGGCACTGAAGCTTTCTTT.

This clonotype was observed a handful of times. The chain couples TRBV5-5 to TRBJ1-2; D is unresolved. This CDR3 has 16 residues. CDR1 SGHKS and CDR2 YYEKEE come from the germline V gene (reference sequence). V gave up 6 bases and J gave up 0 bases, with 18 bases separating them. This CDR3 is CASIASWKSPNYGYTF. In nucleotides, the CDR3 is TGTGCCAGCATAGCCTCGTGGAAGTCGCCTAACTATGGCTACACCTTC. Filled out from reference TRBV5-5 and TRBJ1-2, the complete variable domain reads DAGVTQSPTHLIKTRGQQVTLRCSPISGHKSVSWYQQVLGQGPQFIFQYYEKEERGRGNFPDRFSARQFPNYSSELNVNALLLGDSALYLCASIASWKSPNYGYTFGSGTRLTVV.

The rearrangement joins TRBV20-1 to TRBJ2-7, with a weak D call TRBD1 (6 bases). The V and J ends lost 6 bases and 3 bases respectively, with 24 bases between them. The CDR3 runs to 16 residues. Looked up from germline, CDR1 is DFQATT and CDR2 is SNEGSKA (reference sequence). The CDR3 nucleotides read TGCAGTGCCAACACAGGGCTGCGTGGGCCCCTCTACGAGCAGTACTTC. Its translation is CSANTGLRGPLYEQYF.

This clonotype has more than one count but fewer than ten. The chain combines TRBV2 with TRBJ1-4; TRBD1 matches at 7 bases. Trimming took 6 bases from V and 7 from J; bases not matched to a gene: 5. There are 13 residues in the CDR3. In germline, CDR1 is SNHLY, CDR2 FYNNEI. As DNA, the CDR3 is TGTGCCAGCAGGGCAGGGGGAACTGAAAAACTGTTTTTT. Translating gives CASRAGGTEKLFF. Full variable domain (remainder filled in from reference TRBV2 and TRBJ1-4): EPEVTQTPSHQVTQMGQEVILRCVPISNHLYFYWYRQILGQKVEFLVSFYNNEISEKSEIFDDQFSVERPDGSNFTLKIRSTKLEDSAMYFCASRAGGTEKLFFGSGTQLSVL.

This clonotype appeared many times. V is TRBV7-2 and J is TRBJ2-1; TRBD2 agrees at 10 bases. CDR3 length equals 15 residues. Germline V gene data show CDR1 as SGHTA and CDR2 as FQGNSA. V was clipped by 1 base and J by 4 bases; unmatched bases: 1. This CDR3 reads CASSLVAGGYNEQFF. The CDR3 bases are TGTGCCAGCAGCTTAGTAGCGGGAGGTTACAATGAGCAGTTCTTC.

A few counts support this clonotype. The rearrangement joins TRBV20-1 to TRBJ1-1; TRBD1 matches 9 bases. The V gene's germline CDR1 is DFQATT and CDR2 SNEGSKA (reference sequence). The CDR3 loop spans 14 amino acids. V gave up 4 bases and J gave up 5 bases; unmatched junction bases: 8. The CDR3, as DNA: TGCAGTGCTAAGAAACAGGGGGCTGGGACTGAAGCTTTCTTT. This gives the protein CSAKKQGAGTEAFF.

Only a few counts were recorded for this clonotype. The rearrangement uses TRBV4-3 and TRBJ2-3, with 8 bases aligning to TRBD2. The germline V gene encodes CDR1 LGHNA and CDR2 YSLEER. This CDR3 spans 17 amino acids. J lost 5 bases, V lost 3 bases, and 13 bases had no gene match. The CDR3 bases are TGCGCCAGCAGCCAGCAAGCGGGAGTCAAAATTAGAGATACGCAGTATTTT. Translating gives CASSQQAGVKIRDTQYF.